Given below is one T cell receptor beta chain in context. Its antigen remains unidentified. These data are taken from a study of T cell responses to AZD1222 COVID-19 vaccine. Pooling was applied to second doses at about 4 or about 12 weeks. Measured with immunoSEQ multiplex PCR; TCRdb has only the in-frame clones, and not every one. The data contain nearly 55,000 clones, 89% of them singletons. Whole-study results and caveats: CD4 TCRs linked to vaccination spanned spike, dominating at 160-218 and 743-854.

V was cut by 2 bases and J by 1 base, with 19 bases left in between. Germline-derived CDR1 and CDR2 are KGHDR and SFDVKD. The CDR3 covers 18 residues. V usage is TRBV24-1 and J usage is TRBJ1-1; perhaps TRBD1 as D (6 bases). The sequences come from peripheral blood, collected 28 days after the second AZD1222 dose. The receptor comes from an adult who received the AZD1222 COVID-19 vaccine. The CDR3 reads CATSDWGRGKGKNTEAFF. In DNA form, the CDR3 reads TGTGCCACCAGTGATTGGGGGAGGGGGAAGGGGAAGAACACTGAAGCTTTCTTT.